This TCR beta chain was identified during a study of blood T cell repertoires in COVID-19. This clone was picked up a small number of times. Trimming pared 7 bases from V and 7 bases from J, leaving 19 bases between. The CDR3 sequence is 14 residues long. From germline, CDR1 is GTSNPN and CDR2 SVGIG (reference sequence). Profiling relied on immunoSEQ multiplex PCR, and the TCRdb table lists in-frame clones only, not all of them. The data show some 200,000 clones, roughly four fifths seen once. The TCR was taken from a woman aged 40 to 49 with acute or convalescent COVID-19. Sequenced sample: peripheral blood. The chain recombines TRBV30 with TRBJ1-4; no reliable D call. The CDR3 is CASPGGGSLEKLFF. CDR3 coding DNA: TGTGCCTCCCCCGGAGGTGGTTCTCTTGAAAAACTGTTTTTT.